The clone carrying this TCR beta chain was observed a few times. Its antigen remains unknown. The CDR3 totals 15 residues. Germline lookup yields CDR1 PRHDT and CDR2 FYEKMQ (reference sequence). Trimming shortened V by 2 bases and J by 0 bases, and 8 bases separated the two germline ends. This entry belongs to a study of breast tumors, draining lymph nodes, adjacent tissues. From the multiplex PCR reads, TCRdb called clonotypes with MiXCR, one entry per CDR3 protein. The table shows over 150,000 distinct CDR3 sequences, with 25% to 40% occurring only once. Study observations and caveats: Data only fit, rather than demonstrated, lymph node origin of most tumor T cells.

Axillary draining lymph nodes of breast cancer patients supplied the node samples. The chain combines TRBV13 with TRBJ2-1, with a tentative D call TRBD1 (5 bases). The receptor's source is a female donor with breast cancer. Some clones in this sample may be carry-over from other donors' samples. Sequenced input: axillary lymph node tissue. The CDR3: CASSLRQSSYNEQFF. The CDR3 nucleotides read TGTGCCAGCAGCTTAAGACAGAGCTCCTACAATGAGCAGTTCTTC.